The 4 T cell receptor beta chains given below trace back to one sample, sequenced in a study of cytomegalovirus exposure and HLA in healthy donors. 13 Jbeta primers and 60 Vbeta primers were used for the PCR. TCRdb's copy holds only in-frame clones and misses some; the assay was immunoSEQ multiplex PCR. The profile shows about 150,000 clones, about 85% of them singletons. The sequencing sample was made of PBMCs. The receptors stem from a man between 25 and 39 years old in good health and CMV-seropositive.

CDR3 region: CASSLDGFSNQPQHF. DNA for the CDR3: TGTGCCAGCAGCTTAGACGGGTTTAGCAATCAGCCCCAGCATTTT. The gene calls are TRBV11-2 and TRBJ1-5, with D hard to call. Per the germline V gene, CDR1 is SGHAT and CDR2 is FQNNGV. Trimming left V 0 bases short and J 0 bases short, with 6 bases between. The CDR3 contains 15 residues.

This chain links TRBV9 with TRBJ1-1; 7 bases map to TRBD1. The V gene's germline CDR1 is SGDLS and CDR2 YYNGEE. The CDR3 is made up of 12 amino acids. Trimming at V came to 3 bases and at J to 11 bases, leaving 7 bases not matched to a gene. The CDR3 DNA reads as TGTGCCAGCAGCGCTAGGGGGCCGGAGGCTTTCTTT. Amino acid sequence: CASSARGPEAFF.

This chain uses TRBV19 with TRBJ2-1, with a weak D call TRBD1 (5 bases). The CDR3 extends over 14 amino acids. The V end lost 2 bases, the J end lost 8 bases, and 13 bases lay between the germline ends. Germline CDR1 and CDR2: LNHDA and SQIVND (reference sequence). The chain's CDR3 is CASSIYSGSHEQFF. CDR3 nucleotide sequence: TGTGCCAGTAGTATATATTCAGGGTCCCATGAGCAGTTCTTC. The full variable domain, completed using reference TRBV19 and TRBJ2-1, is DGGITQSPKYLFRKEGQNVTLSCEQNLNHDAMYWYRQDPGQGLRLIYYSQIVNDFQKGDIAEGYSVSREKKESFPLTVTSAQKNPTAFYLCASSIYSGSHEQFFGPGTRLTVL.

This sequence joins TRBV11-2 and TRBJ2-4; the match to TRBD1 covers 7 bases. Germline-derived CDR1 and CDR2 are SGHAT and FQNNGV. This CDR3 has 15 residues. The J segment lost 5 bases and the V segment lost 3 bases, leaving 7 bases of the junction unmatched. CDR3 residues: CASSFLRGRENIQYF. As DNA, the CDR3 is TGTGCCAGCAGCTTCCTAAGGGGGCGAGAAAACATTCAGTACTTC.